The T cell receptor beta chain under discussion was sequenced for a study of blood T cell repertoires in COVID-19. Germline V gene lookup returns CDR1 MNHEY and CDR2 SMNVEV (reference sequence). Trimming removed 4 bases from V and 1 base from J, with 26 bases in between. The CDR3 is 20 amino acids. This table comes from immunoSEQ multiplex PCR, and its TCRdb copy is limited to in-frame clones, with some not included. This table has 70,000 to 100,000 clones, approximately 90% appearing once. Material for sequencing was peripheral blood. The chain joins TRBV27 to TRBJ1-5; TRBD1 might be the D (5 bases). The TCR originated in an elderly woman with active COVID-19. The CDR3 DNA reads TGTGCCAGCAGTTCTCGTCTAGGCAGGGTCGGTTCTGGAAGCAATCAGCCCCAGCATTTT. Protein: CASSSRLGRVGSGSNQPQHF.